The 5 T cell receptor beta chains below come from one sample, sequenced in a study of T cells in Graves' hyperthyroidism and ophthalmopathy. TCR beta CDR3 sequences were amplified from RNA transcripts. When the TCR CDR3 underwent first-round RT-PCR, the HTBI primer set was used. TCRdb redid the calling of the multiplex PCR reads with MiXCR, one entry per CDR3 protein. The sample records approximately 300,000 distinct CDR3 sequences, around 15% being singletons. Material for sequencing was blood. The source is a woman in her sixties with Graves' ophthalmopathy.

On this clonotype: It may be a read error: a sequence one base away is much more abundant. CDR3 protein: CASSLLNYGPYGQYF. CDR3 nucleotides: TGTGCCAGCTCACTGCTGAACTACGGCCCCTACGGGCAGTACTTC. This chain connects TRBV18 to TRBJ2-7, with D hard to call. CDR3 size: 15 residues. In germline, CDR1 is KGHSH, CDR2 LQKENI.

This clonotype came up many times. The J gene is TRBJ1-1, the V gene TRBV4-2, with 7 bases fitting TRBD1. The CDR3 runs to 15 residues. The junction had 6 bases not matched to a gene; V was cut back by 1 base and J by 4 bases. Germline V gene data show CDR1 as LGHNA and CDR2 as YNFKEQ. The CDR3: CASSQGDSFATEAFF. The DNA for the CDR3 is TGTGCCAGCAGCCAAGGGGACAGCTTCGCCACTGAAGCTTTCTTT.

Comment on this clonotype: A much more abundant neighbour one base away suggests this may be a read error. The rearrangement uses TRBV4-1 and TRBJ2-7; D may correspond to TRBD1 or TRBD2 (5 bases each). The CDR3 contains 15 residues. In germline, CDR1 is MGHRA, CDR2 YSYEKL. CDR3 loop: CASSQERAGTGEQHF. The CDR3 DNA is TGCGCCAGCAGCCAAGAAAGGGCAGGGACGGGCGAGCAGCACTTC.

There are many counts of this clonotype. The V call is TRBV7-2, the J call TRBJ2-7, with D possibly being TRBD1 (6 bases). The CDR3 contains 15 residues. With 3 bases removed from V and 0 bases from J, the gap between germline ends came to 12 bases. Germline V lookup: CDR1 SGHTA, CDR2 FQGNSA. The CDR3 nucleotides are TGTGCCAGCAGCTTTCCCGGGACAAGCTCCTACGAGCAGTACTTC. Translated: CASSFPGTSSYEQYF.

This clonotype was recorded at least ten times. The V and J genes are TRBV5-1 and TRBJ1-1; D is perhaps TRBD1 (5 bases). The CDR3 extends over 14 amino acids. Germline CDR1 SGHRS, CDR2 YFSETQ. The V gene lost 4 bases and the J gene lost 3 bases, with 13 bases spanning the gap. Written as DNA, the CDR3 is TGCGCCAGCAGCCGGGGGTTAAGGGACACTGAAGCTTTCTTT. It is translated as CASSRGLRDTEAFF.